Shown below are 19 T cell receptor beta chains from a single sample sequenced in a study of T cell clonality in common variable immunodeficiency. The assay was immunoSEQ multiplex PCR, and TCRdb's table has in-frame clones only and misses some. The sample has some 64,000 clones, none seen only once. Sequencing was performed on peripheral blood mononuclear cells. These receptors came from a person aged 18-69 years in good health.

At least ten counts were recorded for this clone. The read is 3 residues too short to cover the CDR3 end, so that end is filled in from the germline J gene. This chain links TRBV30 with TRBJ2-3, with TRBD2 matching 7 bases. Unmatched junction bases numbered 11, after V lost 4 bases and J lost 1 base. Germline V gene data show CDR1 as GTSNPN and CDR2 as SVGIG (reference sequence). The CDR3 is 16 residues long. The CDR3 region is CAWKPWEGRGTDTQYF. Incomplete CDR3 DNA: TGTGCCTGGAAACCCTGGGAGGGGAGGGGCACAGATACG.

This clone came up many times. The sequenced part of the CDR3 DNA is TGTGCCAGCAGCCGGACTAGCGAGACG. Amino acid sequence: CASSRTSET. The full-length CDR3 reads as CASSRTSETQYF. V and J are TRBV5-5 and TRBJ2-3, with 9 bases aligning to TRBD2. With the read ending 3 residues before the CDR3 end, the germline J gene is used to fill in that end. CDR3 size: 12 residues. Germline V gene lookup returns CDR1 SGHKS and CDR2 YYEKEE (reference sequence).

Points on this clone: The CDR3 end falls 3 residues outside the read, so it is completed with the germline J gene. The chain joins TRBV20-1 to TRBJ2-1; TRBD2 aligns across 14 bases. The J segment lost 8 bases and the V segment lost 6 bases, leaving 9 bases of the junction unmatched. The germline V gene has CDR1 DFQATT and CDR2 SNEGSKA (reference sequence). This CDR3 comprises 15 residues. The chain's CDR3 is CSARAGTSGRDEQFF. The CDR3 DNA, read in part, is TGCAGTGCCAGGGCCGGGACTAGCGGGAGAGATGAG.

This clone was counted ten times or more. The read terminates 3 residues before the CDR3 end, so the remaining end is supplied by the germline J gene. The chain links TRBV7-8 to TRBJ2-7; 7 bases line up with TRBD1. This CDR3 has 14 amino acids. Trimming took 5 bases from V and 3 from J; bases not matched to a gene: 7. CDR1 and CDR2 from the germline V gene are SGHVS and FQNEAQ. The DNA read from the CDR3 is TGTGCCAGCAGCATAGGAGCAGGGGGCTACGAG. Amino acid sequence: CASSIGAGGYE. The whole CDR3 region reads CASSIGAGGYEQYF.

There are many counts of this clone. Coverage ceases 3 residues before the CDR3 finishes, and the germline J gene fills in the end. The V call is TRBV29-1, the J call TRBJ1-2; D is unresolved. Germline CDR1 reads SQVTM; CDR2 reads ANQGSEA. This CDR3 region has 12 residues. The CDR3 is CSSADTLEGYTF. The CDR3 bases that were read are TGCAGCTCGGCGGATACCCTCGAGGGC.

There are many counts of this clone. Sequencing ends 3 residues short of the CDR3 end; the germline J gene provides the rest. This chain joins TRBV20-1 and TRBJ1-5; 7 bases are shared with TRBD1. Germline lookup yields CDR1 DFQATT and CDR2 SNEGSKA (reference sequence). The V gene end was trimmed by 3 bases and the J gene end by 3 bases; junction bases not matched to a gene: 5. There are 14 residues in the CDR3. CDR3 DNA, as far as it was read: TGCAGTGCTAGGCCGGGACAGCTCAATCAGCCC. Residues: CSARPGQLNQP. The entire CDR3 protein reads CSARPGQLNQPQHF.

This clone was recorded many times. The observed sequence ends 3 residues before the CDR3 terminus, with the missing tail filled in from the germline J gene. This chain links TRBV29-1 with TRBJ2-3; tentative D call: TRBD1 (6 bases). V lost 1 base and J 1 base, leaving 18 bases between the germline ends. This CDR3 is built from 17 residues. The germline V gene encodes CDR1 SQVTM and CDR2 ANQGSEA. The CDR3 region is CSVEALGQTQRTDTQYF. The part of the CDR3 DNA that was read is TGCAGCGTTGAAGCCCTCGGACAGACCCAACGCACAGATACG.

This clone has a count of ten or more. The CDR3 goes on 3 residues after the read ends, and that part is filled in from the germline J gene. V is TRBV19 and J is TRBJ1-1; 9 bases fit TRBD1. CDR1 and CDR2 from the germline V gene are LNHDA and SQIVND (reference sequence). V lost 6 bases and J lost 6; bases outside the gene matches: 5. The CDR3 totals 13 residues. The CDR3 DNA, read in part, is TGTGCCAGTAGAAGGACAGGGGTCGCTGAA. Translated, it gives CASRRTGVAE. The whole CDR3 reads CASRRTGVAEAFF.

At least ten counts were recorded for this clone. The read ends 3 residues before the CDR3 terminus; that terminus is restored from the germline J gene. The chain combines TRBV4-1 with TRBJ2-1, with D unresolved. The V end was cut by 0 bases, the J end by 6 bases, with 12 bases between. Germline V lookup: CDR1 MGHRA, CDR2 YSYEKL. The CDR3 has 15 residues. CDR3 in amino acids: CASSQEEPLFNEQFF. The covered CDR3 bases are TGCGCCAGCAGCCAAGAGGAACCACTATTCAATGAG.

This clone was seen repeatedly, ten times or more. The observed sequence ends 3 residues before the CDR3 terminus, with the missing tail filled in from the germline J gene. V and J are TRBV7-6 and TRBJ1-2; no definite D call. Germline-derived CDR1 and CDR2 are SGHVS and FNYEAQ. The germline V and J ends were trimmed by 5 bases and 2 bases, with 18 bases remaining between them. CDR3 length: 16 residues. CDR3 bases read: TGTGCCAGCAGCCCCTTTAGAGTCGTTTCGAACTATGGC. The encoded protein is CASSPFRVVSNYG. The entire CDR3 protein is CASSPFRVVSNYGYTF.

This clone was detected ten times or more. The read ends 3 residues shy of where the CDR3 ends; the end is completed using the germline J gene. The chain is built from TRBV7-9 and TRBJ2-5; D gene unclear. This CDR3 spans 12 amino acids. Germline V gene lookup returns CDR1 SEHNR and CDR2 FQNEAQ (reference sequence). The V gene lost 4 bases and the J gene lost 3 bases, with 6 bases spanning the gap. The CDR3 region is CASSSTEETQYF. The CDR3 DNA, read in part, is TGTGCCAGCAGCTCAACGGAAGAGACC.

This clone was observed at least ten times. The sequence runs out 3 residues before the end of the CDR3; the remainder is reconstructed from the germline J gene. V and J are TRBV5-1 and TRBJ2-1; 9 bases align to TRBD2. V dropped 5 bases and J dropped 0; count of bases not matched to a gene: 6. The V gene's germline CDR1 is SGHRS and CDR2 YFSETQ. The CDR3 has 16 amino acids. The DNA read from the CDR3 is TGCGCCAGCAGAGCTAGCGGGAAGAGCTCCTACAATGAG. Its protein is CASRASGKSSYNE. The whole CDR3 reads CASRASGKSSYNEQFF.

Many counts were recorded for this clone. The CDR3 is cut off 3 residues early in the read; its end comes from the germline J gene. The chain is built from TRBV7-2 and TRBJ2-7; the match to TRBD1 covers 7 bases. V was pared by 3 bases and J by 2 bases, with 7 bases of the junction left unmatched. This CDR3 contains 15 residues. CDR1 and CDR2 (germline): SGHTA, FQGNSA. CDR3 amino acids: CASSLAGTDPYEQYF. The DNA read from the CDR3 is TGTGCCAGCAGCTTGGCCGGGACAGACCCCTACGAG.

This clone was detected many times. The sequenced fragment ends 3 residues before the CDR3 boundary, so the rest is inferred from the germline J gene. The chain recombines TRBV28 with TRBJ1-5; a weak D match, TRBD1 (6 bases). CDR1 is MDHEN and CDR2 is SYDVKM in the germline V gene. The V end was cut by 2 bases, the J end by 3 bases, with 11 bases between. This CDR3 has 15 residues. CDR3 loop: CASSLGRGPNQPQHF. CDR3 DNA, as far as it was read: TGTGCCAGCAGTTTAGGCAGGGGACCCAATCAGCCC.

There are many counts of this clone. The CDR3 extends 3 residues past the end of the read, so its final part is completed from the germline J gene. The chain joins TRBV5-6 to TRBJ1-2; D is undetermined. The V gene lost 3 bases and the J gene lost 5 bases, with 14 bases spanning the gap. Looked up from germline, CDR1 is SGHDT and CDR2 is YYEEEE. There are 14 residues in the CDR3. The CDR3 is CASSYPGPGYGYTF. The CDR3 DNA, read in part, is TGTGCCAGCAGCTATCCGGGTCCCGGTTATGGC.

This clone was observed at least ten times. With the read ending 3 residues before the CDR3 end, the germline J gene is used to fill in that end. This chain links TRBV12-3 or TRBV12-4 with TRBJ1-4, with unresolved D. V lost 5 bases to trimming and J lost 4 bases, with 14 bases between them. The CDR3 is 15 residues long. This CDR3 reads CASSPHSSFNEKLFF. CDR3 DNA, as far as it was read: TGTGCCAGCAGTCCCCACAGTTCCTTTAATGAAAAA.

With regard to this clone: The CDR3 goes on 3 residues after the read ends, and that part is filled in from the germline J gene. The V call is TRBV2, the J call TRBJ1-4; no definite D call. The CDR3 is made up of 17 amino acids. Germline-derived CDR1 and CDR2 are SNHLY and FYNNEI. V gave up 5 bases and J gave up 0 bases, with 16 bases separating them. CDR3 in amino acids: CASSPFLFFATNEKLFF. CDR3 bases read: TGTGCCAGCAGTCCGTTCCTATTCTTTGCAACTAATGAAAAA.

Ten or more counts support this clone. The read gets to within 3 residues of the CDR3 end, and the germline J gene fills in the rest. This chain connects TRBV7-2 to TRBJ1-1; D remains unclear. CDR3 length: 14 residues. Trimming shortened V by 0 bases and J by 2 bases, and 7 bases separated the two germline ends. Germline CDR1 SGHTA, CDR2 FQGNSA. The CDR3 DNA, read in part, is TGTGCCAGCAGCTTAGCCTCGGGTAACACTGAA. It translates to CASSLASGNTE. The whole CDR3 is CASSLASGNTEAFF.

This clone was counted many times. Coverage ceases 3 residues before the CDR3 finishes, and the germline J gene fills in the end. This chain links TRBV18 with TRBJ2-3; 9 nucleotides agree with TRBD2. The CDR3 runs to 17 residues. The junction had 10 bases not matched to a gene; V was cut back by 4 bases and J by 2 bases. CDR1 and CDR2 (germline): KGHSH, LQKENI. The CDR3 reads CASSLLRLAEITDTQYF. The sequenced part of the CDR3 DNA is TGTGCCAGCTCACTCCTTAGACTAGCGGAGATCACAGATACG.